The TCR beta chain under discussion was sequenced for a study of blood T cell repertoires in COVID-19. At the level of the study: Donors in the United States, Italy and Spain gave samples during acute or convalescent COVID-19. The analysed material was cDNA or gDNA that came from T cells, B-cell-depleted T cells, or PBMCs.

In the authors' workflow: Reference gene primers were amplified, and this amplification served to estimate nucleated cell counts. Repertoires were generated with immunoSEQ multiplex PCR, while TCRdb's copy carries only in-frame clones and drops some. Clone size and the V and J calls come from that table; the DNA yielded D and trimming. The data contain about 20,000 clones, roughly nine tenths of them seen just once; the ten biggest clones take up about 8.6%. Germline CDR1 is KGHSH and CDR2 is LQKENI. The CDR3 runs 15 residues. V trimming: 6 bases; J trimming: 9 bases; junction bases outside the gene matches: 11.

The TCR sequence derives from a human donor with active COVID-19. The donor label of this sample is uncertain. The sequencing input was peripheral blood. This sequence joins TRBV18 and TRBJ2-1; 10 bases agree with TRBD2. Written as DNA, the CDR3 is TGTGCCAGCTCCCACAGTGGTACTAGCGGGACTGAGCAGTTCTTC. Protein product: CASSHSGTSGTEQFF.